The present TCR beta chain was sequenced within a study of blood T cell repertoires in COVID-19. Germline lookup yields CDR1 SGHAT and CDR2 FQNNGV. The V end was cut by 4 bases, the J end by 0 bases, with 16 bases between. There are 16 residues in the CDR3. The method was immunoSEQ multiplex PCR; TCRdb's version includes in-frame clones alone and lacks a portion of them. The sample records 100,000 to 150,000 clones, around 89% being singletons. The chain is built from TRBV11-2 and TRBJ2-7; D is perhaps TRBD1 (6 bases). Sequencing was carried out using peripheral blood. The TCR sequence derives from a man aged 50-60 years with active or convalescent COVID-19. The CDR3 DNA follows: TGTGCCAGCAGCTACCTGACAGGCCAGAGCTCCTACGAGCAGTACTTC. Translation gives CASSYLTGQSSYEQYF.